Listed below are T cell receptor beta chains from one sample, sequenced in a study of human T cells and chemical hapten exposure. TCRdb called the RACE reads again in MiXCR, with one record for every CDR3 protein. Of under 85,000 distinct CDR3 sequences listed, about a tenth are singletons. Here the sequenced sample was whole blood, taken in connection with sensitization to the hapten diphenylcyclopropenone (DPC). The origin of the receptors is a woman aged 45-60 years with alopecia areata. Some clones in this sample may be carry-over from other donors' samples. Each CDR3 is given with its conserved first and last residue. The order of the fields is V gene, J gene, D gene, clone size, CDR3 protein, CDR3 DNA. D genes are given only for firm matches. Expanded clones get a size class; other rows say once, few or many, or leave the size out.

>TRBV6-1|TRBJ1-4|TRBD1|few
CASNEGQVVPKLFF
TGTGCCAGCAATGAAGGACAGGTCGTTCCAAAACTGTTTTTT
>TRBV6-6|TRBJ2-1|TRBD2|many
CASSYSTSGRGRNEQFF
TGTGCCAGCAGTTACTCGACTAGCGGGAGAGGGAGGAATGAGCAGTTCTTC
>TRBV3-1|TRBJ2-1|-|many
CASSQDPASVGYNEQFF
TGTGCCAGCAGCCAAGACCCGGCTAGCGTAGGATACAATGAGCAGTTCTTC
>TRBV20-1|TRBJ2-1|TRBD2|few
CSAHSGRGYNEQFF
TGCAGTGCTCATAGCGGGAGAGGTTACAATGAGCAGTTCTTC
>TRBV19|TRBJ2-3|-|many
CASSKVVGAGQDTQYF
TGTGCCAGTAGTAAGGTAGTTGGAGCGGGACAAGATACGCAGTATTTT
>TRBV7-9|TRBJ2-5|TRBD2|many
CASSRPLAPKETQYF
TGTGCCAGCAGCCGGCCACTAGCGCCCAAAGAGACCCAGTACTTC
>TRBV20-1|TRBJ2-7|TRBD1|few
CSAGGTGGEEQYF
TGCAGTGCCGGCGGGACAGGGGGAGAAGAGCAGTACTTC
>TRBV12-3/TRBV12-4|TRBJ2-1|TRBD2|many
CASSLAAGGRASYNEQFF
TGTGCCAGCAGTTTAGCGGCTGGCGGGAGGGCCTCCTACAATGAGCAGTTCTTC
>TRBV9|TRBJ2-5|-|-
CASSYDLKETQYF
TGTGCCAGCAGTTATGACCTAAAAGAGACCCAGTACTTC
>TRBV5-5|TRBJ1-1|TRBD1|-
CASSDRGEREAFF
TGTGCCAGCAGTGACAGGGGCGAGAGGGAAGCTTTCTTT
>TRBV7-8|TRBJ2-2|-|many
CASQNSPGELFF
TGTGCCAGCCAGAACAGCCCCGGGGAGCTGTTTTTT
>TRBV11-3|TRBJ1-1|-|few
CASSLGEGQNTEAFF
TGTGCCAGCAGCTTAGGGGAAGGACAGAACACTGAAGCTTTCTTT
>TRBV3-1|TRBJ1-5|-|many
CASSQDLRNQPQHF
TGTGCCAGCAGCCAAGACCTGCGGAATCAGCCCCAGCATTTT
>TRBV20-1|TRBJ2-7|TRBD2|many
CSARARSGSSNEQYF
TGCAGTGCTAGAGCCAGAAGCGGGAGTAGCAACGAGCAGTACTTC
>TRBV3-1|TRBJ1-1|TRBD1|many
CASSQGRGQAFF
TGTGCCAGCAGCCAAGGCAGGGGGCAAGCTTTCTTT
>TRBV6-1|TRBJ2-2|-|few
CASSPLAGTGELFF
TGTGCCAGCTCTCCCCTAGCCGGCACCGGGGAGCTGTTTTTT
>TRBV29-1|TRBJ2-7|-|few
CSVEVGQIKYF
TGCAGCGTCGAAGTAGGACAGATTAAATACTTC
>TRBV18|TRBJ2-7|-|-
CASSPTTGTSFYEQYF
TGTGCCAGCTCACCAACGACAGGGACTTCTTTCTACGAGCAGTACTTC
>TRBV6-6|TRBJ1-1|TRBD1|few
CASRDRGGNTEAFF
TGTGCCAGCAGGGACAGGGGAGGGAACACTGAAGCTTTCTTT
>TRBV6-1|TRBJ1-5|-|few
CASTSLTGNQPQHF
TGTGCCAGCACGAGCCTTACAGGGAATCAGCCCCAGCATTTT
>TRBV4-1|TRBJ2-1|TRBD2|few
CASSQTSASSYNEQFF
TGCGCCAGCAGCCAGACTAGCGCGAGCTCCTACAATGAGCAGTTCTTC
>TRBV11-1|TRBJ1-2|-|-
CASSQRNYGYTF
TGTGCCAGCAGCCAACGAAACTATGGCTACACCTTC
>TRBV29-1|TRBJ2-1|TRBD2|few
CSVEDLAGGLSEQFF
TGCAGCGTTGAAGATCTAGCGGGAGGGTTGAGTGAGCAGTTCTTC
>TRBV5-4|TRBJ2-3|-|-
CASSPGPGKTDTQYF
TGTGCCAGCAGCCCGGGACCCGGGAAGACAGATACGCAGTATTTT
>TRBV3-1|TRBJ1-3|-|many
CASSQFNSGNTIYF
TGTGCCAGCAGCCAATTTAACAGTGGAAACACCATATATTTT
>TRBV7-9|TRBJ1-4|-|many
CASSLSPPKEEKLFF
TGTGCCAGCAGCTTATCCCCGCCAAAGGAAGAAAAACTGTTTTTT
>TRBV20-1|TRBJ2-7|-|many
CSAFRGGGSYEQYF
TGCAGTGCTTTTAGAGGAGGGGGCTCCTACGAGCAGTACTTC
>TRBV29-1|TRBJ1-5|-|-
CSVISGVFSLQHF
TGCAGCGTGATTTCAGGGGTCTTTAGCCTCCAGCATTTT